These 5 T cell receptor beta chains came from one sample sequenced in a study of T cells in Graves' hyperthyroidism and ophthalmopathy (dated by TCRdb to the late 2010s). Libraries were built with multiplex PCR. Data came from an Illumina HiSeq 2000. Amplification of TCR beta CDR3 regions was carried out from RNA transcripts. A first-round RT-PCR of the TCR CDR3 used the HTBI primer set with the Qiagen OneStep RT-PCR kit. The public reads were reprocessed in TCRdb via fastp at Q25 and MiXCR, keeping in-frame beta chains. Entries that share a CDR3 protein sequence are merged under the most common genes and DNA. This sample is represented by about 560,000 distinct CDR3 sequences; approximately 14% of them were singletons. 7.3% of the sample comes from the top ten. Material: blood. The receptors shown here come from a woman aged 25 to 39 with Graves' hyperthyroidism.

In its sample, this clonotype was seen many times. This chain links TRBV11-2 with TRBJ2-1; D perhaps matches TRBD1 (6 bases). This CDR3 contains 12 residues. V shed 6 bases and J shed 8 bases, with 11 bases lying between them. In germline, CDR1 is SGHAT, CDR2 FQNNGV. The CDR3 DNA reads TGTGCCAGCAGGCGTCAGGGGTATGAGCAGTTCTTC. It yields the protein CASRRQGYEQFF.

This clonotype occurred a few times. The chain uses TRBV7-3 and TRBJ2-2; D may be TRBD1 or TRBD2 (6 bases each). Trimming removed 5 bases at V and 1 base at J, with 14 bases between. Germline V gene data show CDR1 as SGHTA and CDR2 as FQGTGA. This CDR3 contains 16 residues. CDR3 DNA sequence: TGTGCCAGCAGCGCACAGGGAGGAAAGAACACCGGGGAGCTGTTTTTT. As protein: CASSAQGGKNTGELFF.

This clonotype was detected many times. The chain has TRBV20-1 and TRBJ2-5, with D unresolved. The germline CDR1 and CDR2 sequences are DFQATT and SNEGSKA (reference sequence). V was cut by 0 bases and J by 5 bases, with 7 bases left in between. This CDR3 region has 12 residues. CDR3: CSARDPAETQYF. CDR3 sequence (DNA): TGCAGTGCTAGAGATCCAGCGGAGACCCAGTACTTC.

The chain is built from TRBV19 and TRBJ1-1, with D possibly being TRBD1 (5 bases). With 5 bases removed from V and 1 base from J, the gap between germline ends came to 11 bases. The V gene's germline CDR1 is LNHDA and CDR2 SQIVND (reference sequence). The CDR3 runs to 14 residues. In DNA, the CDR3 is TGTGCCAGTAGTGGCTTTACAGGGAACACTGAAGCTTTCTTT. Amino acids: CASSGFTGNTEAFF.

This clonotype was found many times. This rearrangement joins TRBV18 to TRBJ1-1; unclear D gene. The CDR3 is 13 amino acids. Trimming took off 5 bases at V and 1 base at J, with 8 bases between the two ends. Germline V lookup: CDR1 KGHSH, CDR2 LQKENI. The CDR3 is CASSRATNTEAFF. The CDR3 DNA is TGTGCCAGCTCAAGGGCGACGAACACTGAAGCTTTCTTT.